These 8 T cell receptor beta chains were sequenced from one sample in a study of T-cell memory formation after mild COVID-19. MiXCR, applied by TCRdb to the 5' RACE reads, yields one record per CDR3 protein. The sample shows about 320,000 distinct CDR3 sequences, 14% of them seen only once. The sequencing input was PBMCs or a T cell subset sorted from them (not recorded which). Source of these receptors: a young man who had mild COVID-19 (a few samples of this study predate the infection). Cell type and time point are not known.

The chain has TRBV7-2 and TRBJ1-1; D is unclear. V lost 3 bases, J lost 5 bases, and 7 bases lay in between. CDR1 and CDR2 (germline): SGHTA, FQGNSA. The CDR3 has 12 residues. The chain's CDR3 is CASSFYGTEAFF. DNA of the CDR3: TGTGCCAGCAGCTTCTATGGGACTGAAGCTTTCTTT.

The chain uses TRBV12-3 or TRBV12-4 and TRBJ2-3, with 7 bases lining up with TRBD2. V lost 4 bases and J lost 4; bases outside the gene matches: 8. This CDR3 contains 15 residues. CDR3 residues: CASSSSAGLADTQYF. The CDR3 DNA is TGTGCCAGCAGTTCCTCAGCGGGATTGGCAGATACGCAGTATTTT.

This chain links TRBV12-3 or TRBV12-4 with TRBJ1-1, with D unresolved. V was clipped by 4 bases and J by 7 bases, with 10 bases between them. This CDR3 comprises 12 residues. The CDR3 DNA follows: TGTGCCAGCAGTTCTCCCTGGGGTGAAGCTTTCTTT. Translation: CASSSPWGEAFF.

There are a few counts of this clonotype. CDR3 amino acids: CASSVQGGETQYF. The CDR3 nucleotides are TGTGCCAGCAGTGTACAGGGGGGAGAGACCCAGTACTTC. The chain combines TRBV7-3 with TRBJ2-5, with 8 bases identical to TRBD1. This CDR3 comprises 13 residues. V gave up 6 bases and J gave up 4 bases; unmatched junction bases: 4. Germline lookup yields CDR1 SGHTA and CDR2 FQGTGA. Full variable domain (remainder filled in from reference TRBV7-3 and TRBJ2-5): GAGVSQTPSNKVTEKGKYVELRCDPISGHTALYWYRQSLGQGPEFLIYFQGTGAADDSGLPNDRFFAVRPEGSVSTLKIQRTERGDSAVYLCASSVQGGETQYFGPGTRLLVL.

This clonotype was detected only a few times. The J gene is TRBJ2-5, the V gene TRBV7-9; 10 bases fit TRBD2. The CDR3 runs 17 residues. Germline loops: CDR1 SEHNR, CDR2 FQNEAQ (reference sequence). V was pared by 1 base and J by 3 bases, with 8 bases of the junction left unmatched. Written as DNA, the CDR3 is TGTGCCAGCAGCTTAGACCTAGCGGGGGACCTCAAAGAGACCCAGTACTTC. As protein: CASSLDLAGDLKETQYF. The full variable domain, rest sourced from reference TRBV7-9 and TRBJ2-5, is DTGVSQNPRHKITKRGQNVTFRCDPISEHNRLYWYRQTLGQGPEFLTYFQNEAQLEKSRLLSDRFSAERPKGSFSTLEIQRTEQGDSAMYLCASSLDLAGDLKETQYFGPGTRLLVL.

The V gene is TRBV7-8, the J gene TRBJ1-1, with D perhaps matching TRBD1 (6 bases). The CDR3 runs 15 residues. Germline lookup yields CDR1 SGHVS and CDR2 FQNEAQ. Trimming shortened V by 3 bases and J by 0 bases, and 11 bases separated the two germline ends. The CDR3 sequence: CASSFRGTLNTEAFF. DNA of the CDR3: TGTGCCAGCAGCTTCCGAGGGACATTGAACACTGAAGCTTTCTTT.

V is TRBV7-8 and J is TRBJ2-7; 7 nucleotides match TRBD1. The germline CDR1 and CDR2 sequences are SGHVS and FQNEAQ. V was clipped by 5 bases and J by 6 bases; unmatched bases: 10. The CDR3 has 14 residues. In DNA form, the CDR3 reads TGTGCCAGCAGCCTCTTGACAGGGAATCTCGAGCAGTACGTC. Translating gives CASSLLTGNLEQYV.

This clonotype was seen only a few times. This rearrangement joins TRBV5-1 to TRBJ2-7; tentative D call: TRBD1 (5 bases). Between the trimmed V and J ends, which lost 3 bases and 4 bases, there was a span of 11 bases. CDR1 and CDR2 (germline): SGHRS, YFSETQ. The CDR3 loop spans 13 amino acids. The CDR3 spells CASSSGHLYEQYF. DNA of the CDR3: TGCGCCAGCAGCTCCGGACACTTATACGAGCAGTACTTC. The full variable domain, its missing parts supplied by reference TRBV5-1 and TRBJ2-7, is KAGVTQTPRYLIKTRGQQVTLSCSPISGHRSVSWYQQTPGQGLQFLFEYFSETQRNKGNFPGRFSGRQFSNSRSEMNVSTLELGDSALYLCASSSGHLYEQYFGPGTRLTVT.